This TCR beta chain was sequenced during a study of identical twins (dated by TCRdb to the mid-2010s). In the study overall: TCR alpha and beta repertoires from monozygotic twins, unrelated adults of various ages and cord blood were deep-sequenced to test whether fetal clonotypes persist. To rule out contamination, replicate twin experiments were performed at different times with different library preparation protocols.

The library was generated by 5' RACE. The listed sequencing device is Illumina HiSeq 2000. Template switching introduced a universal primer binding site; the final cDNA contained a unique molecular identifier, enabling accurate counting of TCR cDNA molecules. Specific primers in the conserved constant-segment region were used to synthesize first-strand cDNA for TCR alpha and beta chains. To control for contamination, each cDNA library was double barcoded with a SMART-Mk sample barcode plus Illumina barcodes. TruSeq adapter sequences and Illumina sample barcodes were added in two successive PCR steps. Sequencing of the TCR alpha and beta cDNA libraries was done on the Illumina HiSeq platform using custom primers. The original methods were these. MiGEC processed the raw reads to extract unique molecular identifiers, while MiXCR was used to determine the CDR3 positions. Recombination models were inferred per individual with the repgenHMM and IGoR tools using an EM algorithm. The tcR package in R was used for shared clonotype analysis, with sharing normalized by the product of cloneset sizes. To study raw recombination free of thymic and clonal selection effects, out-of-frame nonproductive sequences were analyzed. In-frame beta chains were kept once TCRdb had trimmed the public reads at Q25 with fastp and called clones with MiXCR. One record per CDR3 amino acid sequence lists the most common genes and DNA. TCRdb assigned the V and J calls; the authors' analysis was not used. Across this sample there are approximately 300,000 distinct CDR3 sequences, with just under 9.5% seen only once. The ten largest account for approximately 6.5% of the sample.

Findings and caveats that apply to the study as a whole: Because the same donors could not be followed over many years, the conclusions depended on cross-sectional statistical analysis. In monozygotic twins, recombination models systematically underestimated out-of-frame TCR alpha sharing, but the models matched the sharing seen between unrelated individuals. Compared with coincidental sharing between unrelated individuals, an excess of low generation-probability sequences was observed among out-of-frame TCR alpha sequences shared between twins. Invariant T cells such as MAIT and iNKT could partly confound zero-insertion analyses, though diverse VJ usage argued against this for most clonotypes. Excess twin sharing in beta out-of-frame sequences was weaker because fewer shared sequences lowered the signal-to-noise ratio. Fewer insertions were carried by abundant cord blood beta clonotypes, a similar but weaker trend appeared in young adult naive repertoires, and no such trend appeared in memory repertoires.

Reading from cysteine to phenylalanine, the CDR3 counts 17 amino acids. Kept here is only the CDR3 DNA, which spans 51 bases and is read in frame from base 1. The germline ends are 28 bases apart after V is trimmed by 4 bases and J by 9 bases. Per the germline V gene, SGHTA is the CDR1 and FQGNSA is the CDR2. All donors were healthy Caucasians. The twin cohort comprised three pairs of female monozygotic twins, all aged roughly 18 to 29 years. CD4+ and CD8+ T cell populations were isolated with positive isolation kits from Invitrogen. This clonotype showed up just a few times. Its target antigen remains unknown. Per-base qualities were not stored, and no clone one base away is much larger. The data also belong to a second study, concerning yellow fever vaccine responses in identical twins. As noted in the second study: The T cell response to vaccination in identical twins was reported by the authors to appear partly convergent and partly personalized. The study precisely tracked vaccine-responding T cell clones in identical twins.

Sample: CD8+ T cells sorted from blood. The V and J genes are TRBV7-2 and TRBJ2-7; possibly the D gene is TRBD1, per 5 matching bases. The TCR originated in a woman between 18 and 29 years old in good health. The sequenced DNA: TGTGCCAGCAGCTCCGGAGTAGACAGCATCCTTCCCCTACGGCAGTACTTC. This sequence encodes CASSSGVDSILPLRQYF.